This T cell receptor beta chain was sequenced in a study of shared clonotypes between healthy human individuals. Cells designated naive CD8 were CD45RO-negative and were positively selected for CCR7, with terminally differentiated effector memory CD45RA+ cells excluded. All the donors were Caucasian adults who lived in Nashville, Tennessee. Study results and limitations: Non-shared clonotypes had lower generation probabilities than clonotypes shared by all four sorted-subset donors. Around 5% was the fraction of naive CD4 clonotypes found shared across several donors.

Germline V gene data show CDR1 as SGDLS and CDR2 as YYNGEE. The V end lost 0 bases, the J end lost 5 bases, and 21 bases lay between the germline ends. The CDR3 extends over 18 amino acids. Profiling relied on immunoSEQ multiplex PCR, and the TCRdb table lists in-frame clones only, not all of them. The repertoire has about 580,000 clones, roughly 98% of them found once; the top ten carry 0.25% to 0.35%. As for this clone: The antigen is unknown.

The specimen was naive CD8+ T cells sorted from blood. This receptor was taken from a man aged 25 to 40 in good health. The chain carries TRBV9 and TRBJ2-1, with D perhaps matching TRBD1 or TRBD2 (5 bases each). CDR3 region: CASSVDPGLAHYDNEQFF. CDR3 bases: TGTGCCAGCAGCGTAGATCCGGGGCTAGCCCATTATGACAATGAGCAGTTCTTC.